The 27 T cell receptor beta chains presented below share a single source sample, sequenced in a study of cytomegalovirus exposure and HLA in healthy donors (dated by TCRdb to about 2017). Library preparation was by the immunoSEQ multiplex PCR assay. For the multiplex PCR, a mixture combining 60 forward primers for TCR Vbeta segments and 13 reverse primers for TCR Jbeta segments was used. This immuneACCESS table, as held by TCRdb, lists in-frame sequences with V and J called but not all clones. Of the missing ones, under half trace to an unresolved V gene in checked studies; the others have no known cause. The sample table lists 150,000 to 190,000 clones, around 72% of them with a count of one. Over 1.2% of the sample is held by the ten biggest clonotypes. The specimen was PBMCs. The origin of the receptors is a man younger than 35 in good health and CMV-seronegative.

The chain uses TRBV11-2 and TRBJ2-4; TRBD1 is a possible D gene (6 bases). Germline V CDR1 and CDR2: SGHAT, FQNNGV. Deletions cut 0 bases from V and 2 bases from J, with 8 bases between. The CDR3 loop spans 15 amino acids. CDR3 loop: CASSLDGQTKNIQYF. The CDR3 coding sequence is TGTGCCAGCAGCTTAGACGGACAGACCAAAAACATTCAGTACTTC.

The V and J genes are TRBV6-6 and TRBJ2-7; 7 bases agree with TRBD1. The V and J ends lost 8 bases and 0 bases, in that order; junction bases with no gene match: 10. CDR3 length equals 15 residues. CDR1 is MNHNY, CDR2 SVGAGI, per germline (reference sequence). The CDR3 protein is CASSLPGTVSYEQYF. Here the CDR3 DNA reads TGTGCCAGCTCTTTACCCGGGACAGTCTCCTACGAGCAGTACTTC.

Turning to this clone: The germline gene is not matched at one end of the junction; a read error may be the cause. The rearrangement links TRBV4-1 to TRBJ1-3; TRBD1 aligns across 7 bases. Germline CDR1 is MGHRA and CDR2 is YSYEKL. CDR3 length: 13 amino acids. In nucleotides, the CDR3 is TGCGCCAGCAGTCAAGAACAGGGGAACACCATATATTTT. This encodes CASSQEQGNTIYF.

The chain joins TRBV15 to TRBJ2-6; 8 bases fit TRBD1. CDR3 size: 19 residues. The germline gives CDR1 LNHNV, CDR2 YYDKDF (reference sequence). V dropped 0 bases and J dropped 4; count of bases not matched to a gene: 11. CDR3 sequence reads: CATSRDGDRSQRGANVLTF. The CDR3 DNA reads as TGTGCCACCAGCAGAGACGGGGACAGGTCTCAGAGGGGGGCCAACGTCCTGACTTTC.

The chain joins TRBV6-5 to TRBJ1-2; D might be TRBD1 (5 bases). The V gene lost 5 bases and the J gene lost 2 bases, with 12 bases spanning the gap. Looked up from germline, CDR1 is MNHEY and CDR2 is SVGAGI. This CDR3 contains 14 residues. The CDR3 spells CASSTLEGNYGYTF. In DNA form, the CDR3 reads TGTGCCAGCAGTACCCTGGAGGGGAACTATGGCTACACCTTC.

This clone was observed a single time. The rearrangement uses TRBV2 and TRBJ2-5, with 13 bases aligning to TRBD2. The CDR3 loop spans 15 amino acids. J lost 4 bases, V lost 6 bases, and 5 bases had no gene match. Germline V CDR1 and CDR2: SNHLY, FYNNEI. CDR3 nucleotides: TGTGCCAGCAGCCTTTGGACTAGCGGGAGAGAGACCCAGTACTTC. Translation gives CASSLWTSGRETQYF.

About this clone itself: One end of the junction varies from germline; a read error may be responsible. The genes are TRBV28 and TRBJ2-3; D perhaps matches TRBD2 (6 bases). The length of the CDR3 is 9 residues. Germline V gene data show CDR1 as MDHEN and CDR2 as SYDVKM. This chain's CDR3 is CAPKGRGNF. In DNA form, the CDR3 reads TGTGCCCCTAAGGGCCGGGGGAATTTT.

The CDR3 bases are TGTGCCAGCAGTCCAACCCTAACCGACGAGCAGTACTTC. This encodes CASSPTLTDEQYF. The rearrangement uses TRBV27 and TRBJ2-7; D not certain. Germline CDR1 MNHEY, CDR2 SMNVEV (reference sequence). This CDR3 has 13 residues. Trimming pared 5 bases from V and 5 bases from J, leaving 13 bases between.

This clone was seen once. V gene TRBV7-8 combines with J gene TRBJ1-3, with 7 bases matching TRBD1. Trimming took 1 base from V and 3 from J; bases not matched to a gene: 15. The germline gives CDR1 SGHVS, CDR2 FQNEAQ. The CDR3 spans 19 residues. CDR3 region: CASSLGVGRGTHFGNTIYF. The CDR3 DNA reads TGTGCCAGCAGCTTAGGGGTAGGCAGGGGGACCCACTTTGGAAACACCATATATTTT.

The chain joins TRBV14 to TRBJ2-1, with 8 nucleotides matching TRBD2. In germline, CDR1 is SGHDN, CDR2 FVKESK. The CDR3 has 17 amino acids. J lost 3 bases, V lost 4 bases, and 11 bases had no gene match. CDR3 in DNA: TGTGCCAGCAGCCTCTCGGGTAGCGGGGAACTCTACAATGAGCAGTTCTTC. As protein: CASSLSGSGELYNEQFF.

This clone was observed a single time. The rearrangement uses TRBV13 and TRBJ1-1; D uncertain. Germline CDR1 and CDR2: PRHDT and FYEKMQ (reference sequence). Trimming shortened V by 5 bases and J by 1 base, and 11 bases separated the two germline ends. The CDR3 has 14 residues. The CDR3 reads CASSHFAGNTEAFF. CDR3 DNA: TGTGCCAGCAGCCATTTCGCAGGGAACACTGAAGCTTTCTTT.

The chain is built from TRBV11-2 and TRBJ2-7; the D gene is possibly TRBD2 (5 bases). V dropped 1 base and J dropped 0 bases, with 10 bases sitting between them. From germline, CDR1 is SGHAT and CDR2 FQNNGV. The CDR3 covers 15 residues. CDR3 nucleotides: TGTGCCAGCAGCTTAGTCAGCGGAATCTCCTACGAGCAGTACTTC. Its translation is CASSLVSGISYEQYF.

V gene TRBV5-8 combines with J gene TRBJ2-7, with no clear D. Germline loops: CDR1 SGHTS, CDR2 YDEGEE. The CDR3 totals 14 residues. Trimming left V 4 bases short and J 1 base short, with 12 bases between. The CDR3 spells CASSRRVQSYEQYF. The CDR3 DNA reads as TGTGCCAGCAGCCGCCGGGTCCAATCCTACGAGCAGTACTTC.

This clone has just one count. V and J are TRBV5-6 and TRBJ1-5; a weak D match, TRBD1 (5 bases). This CDR3 has 14 amino acids. V was cut by 3 bases and J by 8 bases, with 15 bases left in between. Germline V gene sequence: CDR1 SGHDT, CDR2 YYEEEE. The CDR3 region is CASSWGGTMKPQHF. CDR3 DNA: TGTGCCAGCAGCTGGGGCGGGACCATGAAGCCCCAGCATTTT.

The rearrangement links TRBV6-1 to TRBJ2-5, with 9 nucleotides matching TRBD2. V lost 7 bases to trimming and J lost 1 base; unmatched junction nucleotides: 4. The CDR3 extends over 14 amino acids. Germline V gene lookup returns CDR1 MNHNS and CDR2 SASEGT. The CDR3 protein is CASTMGLAQETQYF. CDR3 nucleotides: TGTGCCAGCACCATGGGACTAGCCCAAGAGACCCAGTACTTC.

This clone has a handful of counts. The chain carries TRBV27 and TRBJ2-7; D might be TRBD1 (6 bases). The ends were cut back, 7 bases at V and 0 bases at J, with 16 bases in the middle. The length of the CDR3 is 15 residues. CDR1 is MNHEY, CDR2 SMNVEV, per germline (reference sequence). DNA of the CDR3: TGTGCCAGCACCGAAACAGGGCTGAGCTCCTACGAGCAGTACTTC. As protein: CASTETGLSSYEQYF.

This chain links TRBV7-9 with TRBJ2-7; TRBD1 aligns across 7 bases. The CDR3 totals 15 residues. Germline CDR1 and CDR2: SEHNR and FQNEAQ (reference sequence). The J segment lost 1 base and the V segment lost 5 bases, leaving 8 bases of the junction unmatched. The CDR3 reads CASSPRAGGSYEQYF. CDR3 bases: TGTGCCAGCAGCCCCCGGGCAGGGGGATCCTACGAGCAGTACTTC.

The rearrangement uses TRBV19 and TRBJ1-1; 7 bases are shared with TRBD1. The V segment lost 5 bases and the J segment 11 bases; nucleotides outside the gene matches: 8. Germline V gene lookup returns CDR1 LNHDA and CDR2 SQIVND (reference sequence). The CDR3 extends over 12 amino acids. The CDR3 protein is CASSPDRIGAFF. CDR3 nucleotide sequence: TGTGCCAGTAGTCCGGACAGGATTGGCGCTTTCTTT.

The genes are TRBV7-2 and TRBJ2-6; D is unclear. The CDR3 length is 15 residues. V was clipped by 1 base and J by 0 bases, with 4 bases between them. Germline V CDR1 and CDR2: SGHTA, FQGNSA. CDR3 sequence (DNA): TGTGCCAGCAGCTTAGGTAGCTCTGGGGCCAACGTCCTGACTTTC. This codes for CASSLGSSGANVLTF.

This clone has only a few counts. This chain joins TRBV10-3 and TRBJ2-3, with 8 bases matching TRBD2. The CDR3 spans 15 residues. The V gene end was trimmed by 3 bases and the J gene end by 9 bases; junction bases not matched to a gene: 11. Looked up from germline, CDR1 is ENHRY and CDR2 is SYGVKD. CDR3 sequence (DNA): TGTGCCATCAGTGATGCAGCGGGGGAATTTATAACGCAGTATTTT. It specifies CAISDAAGEFITQYF.

The genes are TRBV29-1 and TRBJ2-2, with D uncertain. The V end was cut by 7 bases, the J end by 3 bases, with 21 bases between. From germline, CDR1 is SQVTM and CDR2 ANQGSEA. CDR3 length: 16 residues. CDR3 coding DNA: TGCAGCGCCCGTACGAGGCCCGATCGGGACACCGGGGAGCTGTTTTTT. This translates into CSARTRPDRDTGELFF.

The V call is TRBV6-5, the J call TRBJ2-3; TRBD2 is a possible D gene (6 bases). Germline V gene lookup returns CDR1 MNHEY and CDR2 SVGAGI. V was pared by 2 bases and J by 5 bases, with 11 bases between. This CDR3 comprises 14 residues. CDR3 DNA sequence: TGTGCCAGCAGTTACGGAGGACTAAGAGATACGCAGTATTTT. As protein: CASSYGGLRDTQYF.

V and J are TRBV9 and TRBJ1-2; D is possibly TRBD1 (5 bases). V lost 0 bases and J 7 bases, leaving 16 bases between the germline ends. The CDR3 sequence is 15 residues long. Germline assignment: CDR1 SGDLS and CDR2 YYNGEE. CDR3 bases: TGTGCCAGCAGCGTAGGGACCGGACAAAGGGGTGGCTACACCTTC. It translates to CASSVGTGQRGGYTF.

The chain couples TRBV9 to TRBJ2-1, with TRBD2 identical over 7 bases. CDR1 and CDR2 (germline): SGDLS, YYNGEE. The V gene end was trimmed by 4 bases and the J gene end by 3 bases; junction bases not matched to a gene: 10. The CDR3 covers 16 residues. This CDR3 is CASSPLRELIYNEQFF. The CDR3 region has the DNA TGTGCCAGCAGCCCCCTGCGGGAGCTTATCTACAATGAGCAGTTCTTC.

Comments on this clone: A read error may account for a junction end that differs from germline. The same CDR3 is also encoded by other DNA sequences in this sample. The chain recombines TRBV5-4 with TRBJ2-6; D is undetermined. Germline CDR1 and CDR2: SGHNT and YYREEE (reference sequence). The CDR3 sequence is 16 residues long. Here the CDR3 reads CASSQDHSSGANVLTF. For the CDR3, the DNA is TGCGCCAGCAGCCAAGATCACAGCTCTGGGGCCAACGTCCTGACTTTC.

The V and J genes are TRBV4-3 and TRBJ2-7; TRBD2 matches at 16 bases. This CDR3 comprises 15 residues. CDR1 LGHNA and CDR2 YSLEER come from the germline V gene. V lost 3 bases, J lost 4 bases, and 0 bases stayed unmatched. The CDR3 spells CASSQGLAGGYEQYF. The CDR3 DNA sequence: TGCGCCAGCAGCCAGGGACTAGCGGGAGGGTACGAGCAGTACTTC.

This sequence joins TRBV6-1 and TRBJ2-5, with 10 bases that match TRBD2. The V gene end was trimmed by 4 bases and the J gene end by 2 bases; junction bases not matched to a gene: 4. The germline gives CDR1 MNHNS, CDR2 SASEGT. This CDR3 is 15 amino acids long. CDR3 region: CASSALAGVQETQYF. CDR3 DNA sequence: TGTGCCAGCAGTGCCCTAGCGGGGGTACAAGAGACCCAGTACTTC.